What follows describes a single T cell receptor (beta chain). The antigen remains unidentified. The data were taken from a study of cytomegalovirus exposure and HLA in healthy donors. Broader study findings: It was only CMV serostatus that was available as immune exposure information.

Amplification used 60 Vbeta primers and 13 Jbeta primers. TCRdb keeps only in-frame clones here, not all; method: immunoSEQ multiplex PCR. Seen here are 150,000 to 200,000 clones, more than 65% observed once, and the top ten hold 1.5%. The sequence was obtained from a girl aged 5 to 17 in good health and CMV-seropositive. Sequencing used PBMCs.

CDR3 region: CASSYWLLSYTEAFF. The CDR3 DNA is TGTGCCAGCAGTTACTGGTTACTATCCTACACTGAAGCTTTCTTT. This chain links TRBV6-5 with TRBJ1-1; D is unresolved. The length of the CDR3 is 15 residues. Trimming shortened V by 1 base and J by 3 bases, and 12 bases separated the two germline ends. Germline V gives CDR1 MNHEY, CDR2 SVGAGI.